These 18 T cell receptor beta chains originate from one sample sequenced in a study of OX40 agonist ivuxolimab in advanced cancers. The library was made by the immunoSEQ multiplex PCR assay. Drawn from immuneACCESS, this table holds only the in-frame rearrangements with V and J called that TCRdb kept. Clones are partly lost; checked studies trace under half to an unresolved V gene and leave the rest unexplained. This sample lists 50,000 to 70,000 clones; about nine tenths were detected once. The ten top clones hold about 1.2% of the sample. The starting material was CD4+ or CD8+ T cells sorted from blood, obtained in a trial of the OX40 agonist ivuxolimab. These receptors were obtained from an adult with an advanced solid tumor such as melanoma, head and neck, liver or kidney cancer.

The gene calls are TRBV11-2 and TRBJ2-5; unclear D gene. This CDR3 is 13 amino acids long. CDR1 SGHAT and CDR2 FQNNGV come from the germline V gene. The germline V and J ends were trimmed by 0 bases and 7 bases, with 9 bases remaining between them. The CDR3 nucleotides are TGTGCCAGCAGCTTAGAGGCTTTGGGGACCCAGTACTTC. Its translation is CASSLEALGTQYF.

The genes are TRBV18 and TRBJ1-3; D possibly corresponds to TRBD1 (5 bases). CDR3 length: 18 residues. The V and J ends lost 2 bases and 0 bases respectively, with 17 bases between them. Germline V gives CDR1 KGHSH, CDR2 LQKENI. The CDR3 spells CASSPGPLTGGSGNTIYF. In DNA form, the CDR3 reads TGTGCCAGCTCACCAGGACCTCTGACGGGGGGCTCTGGAAACACCATATATTTT.

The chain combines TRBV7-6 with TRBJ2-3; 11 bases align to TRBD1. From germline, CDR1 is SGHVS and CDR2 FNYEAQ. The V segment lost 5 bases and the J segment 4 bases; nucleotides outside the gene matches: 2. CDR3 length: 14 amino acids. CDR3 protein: CASSPGQGADTQYF. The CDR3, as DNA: TGTGCCAGCAGCCCGGGACAGGGGGCAGATACGCAGTATTTT.

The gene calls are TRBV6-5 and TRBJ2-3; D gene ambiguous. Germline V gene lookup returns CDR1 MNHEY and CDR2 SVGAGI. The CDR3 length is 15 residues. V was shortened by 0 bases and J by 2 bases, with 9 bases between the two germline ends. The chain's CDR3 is CASSYSKTATDTQYF. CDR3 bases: TGTGCCAGCAGTTACTCCAAGACGGCCACAGATACGCAGTATTTT.

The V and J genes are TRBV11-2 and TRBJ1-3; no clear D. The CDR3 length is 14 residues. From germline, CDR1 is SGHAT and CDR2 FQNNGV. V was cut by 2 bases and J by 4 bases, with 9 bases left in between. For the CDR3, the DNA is TGTGCCAGCAGCTTATCCGGGGTCGGAAACACCATATATTTT. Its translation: CASSLSGVGNTIYF.

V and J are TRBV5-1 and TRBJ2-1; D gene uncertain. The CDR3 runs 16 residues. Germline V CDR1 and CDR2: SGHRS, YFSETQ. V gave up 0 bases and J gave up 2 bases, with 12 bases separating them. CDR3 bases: TGCGCCAGCAGCTTGGCTTCAGCCTCAACCTACAATGAGCAGTTCTTC. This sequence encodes CASSLASASTYNEQFF.

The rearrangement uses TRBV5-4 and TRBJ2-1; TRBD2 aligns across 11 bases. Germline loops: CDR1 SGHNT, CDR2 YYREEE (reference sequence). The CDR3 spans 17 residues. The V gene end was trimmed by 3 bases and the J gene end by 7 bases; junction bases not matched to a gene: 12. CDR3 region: CASSSLVLAGVENEQFF. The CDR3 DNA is TGTGCCAGCAGCTCCCTCGTACTAGCGGGAGTGGAGAATGAGCAGTTCTTC.

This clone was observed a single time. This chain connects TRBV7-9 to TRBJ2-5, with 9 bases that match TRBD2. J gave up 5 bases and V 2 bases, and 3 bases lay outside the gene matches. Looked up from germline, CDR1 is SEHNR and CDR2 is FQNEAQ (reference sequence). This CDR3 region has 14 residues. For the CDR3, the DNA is TGTGCCAGCAGCTTACTAGCGGGATCTGAGACCCAGTACTTC. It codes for CASSLLAGSETQYF.

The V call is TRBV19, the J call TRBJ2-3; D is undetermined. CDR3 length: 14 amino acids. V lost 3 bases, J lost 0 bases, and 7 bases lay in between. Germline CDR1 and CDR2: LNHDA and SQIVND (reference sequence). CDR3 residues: CASSIGTSTDTQYF. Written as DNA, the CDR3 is TGTGCCAGTAGTATTGGTACGAGCACAGATACGCAGTATTTT.

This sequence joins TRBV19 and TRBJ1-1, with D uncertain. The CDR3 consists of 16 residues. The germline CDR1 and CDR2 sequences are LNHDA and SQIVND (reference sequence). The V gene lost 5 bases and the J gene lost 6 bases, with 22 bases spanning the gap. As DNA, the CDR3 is TGTGCCAGTAGTCCTTCCCGGGAGATCGCCCGCCCTGAAGCTTTCTTT. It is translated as CASSPSREIARPEAFF.

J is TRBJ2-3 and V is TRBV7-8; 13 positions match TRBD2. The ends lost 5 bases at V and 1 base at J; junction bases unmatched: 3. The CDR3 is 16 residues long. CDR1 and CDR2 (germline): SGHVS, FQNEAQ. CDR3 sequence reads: CASSKLAGGGTDTQYF. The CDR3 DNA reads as TGTGCCAGCAGCAAACTAGCGGGAGGGGGCACAGATACGCAGTATTTT.

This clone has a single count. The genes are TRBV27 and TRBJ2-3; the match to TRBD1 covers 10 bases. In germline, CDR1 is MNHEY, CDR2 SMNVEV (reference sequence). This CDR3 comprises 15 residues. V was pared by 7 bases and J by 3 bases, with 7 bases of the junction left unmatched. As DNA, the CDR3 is TGTGCCAGCACTATGGGACAGGGGATTACAGATACGCAGTATTTT. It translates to CASTMGQGITDTQYF.

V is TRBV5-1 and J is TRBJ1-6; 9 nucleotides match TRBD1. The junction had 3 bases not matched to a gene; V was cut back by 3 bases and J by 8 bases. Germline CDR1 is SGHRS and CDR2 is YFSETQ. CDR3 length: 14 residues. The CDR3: CASSYRDRDSPLHF. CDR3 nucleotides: TGCGCCAGCAGCTACCGGGACAGGGATTCACCCCTCCACTTT.

CDR3 nucleotide sequence: TGCGCCAGCAGCTACGGACAGGGGCATGACGGGGAGCTGTTTTTT. Protein product: CASSYGQGHDGELFF. The rearrangement joins TRBV5-1 to TRBJ2-2; 9 nucleotides line up with TRBD1. The trim removed 3 bases at V and 7 bases at J, leaving 7 bases unmatched. CDR3 length: 15 residues. The germline CDR1 and CDR2 sequences are SGHRS and YFSETQ. Complete variable domain (other parts from reference TRBV5-1 and TRBJ2-2): KAGVTQTPRYLIKTRGQQVTLSCSPISGHRSVSWYQQTPGQGLQFLFEYFSETQRNKGNFPGRFSGRQFSNSRSEMNVSTLELGDSALYLCASSYGQGHDGELFFGEGSRLTVL.

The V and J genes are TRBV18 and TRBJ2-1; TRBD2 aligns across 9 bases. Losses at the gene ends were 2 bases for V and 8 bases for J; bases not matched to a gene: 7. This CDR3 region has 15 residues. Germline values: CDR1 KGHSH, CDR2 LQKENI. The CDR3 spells CASSPGSGRSDEQFF. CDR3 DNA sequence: TGTGCCAGCTCACCAGGTAGCGGGAGATCTGATGAGCAGTTCTTC.

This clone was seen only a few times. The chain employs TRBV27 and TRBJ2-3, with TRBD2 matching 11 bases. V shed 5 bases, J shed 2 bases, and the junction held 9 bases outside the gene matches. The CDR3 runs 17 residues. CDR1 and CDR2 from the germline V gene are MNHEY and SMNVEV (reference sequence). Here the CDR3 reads CASSLLLAGGLTDTQYF. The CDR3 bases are TGTGCCAGCAGTCTTCTTTTAGCGGGAGGGCTCACAGATACGCAGTATTTT.

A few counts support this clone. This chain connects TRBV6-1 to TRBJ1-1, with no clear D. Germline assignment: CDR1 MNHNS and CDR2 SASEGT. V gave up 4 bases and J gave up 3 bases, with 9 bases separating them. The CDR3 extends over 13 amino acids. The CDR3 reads CASSGGRDTEAFF. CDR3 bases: TGTGCCAGCAGTGGAGGGAGAGACACTGAAGCTTTCTTT.

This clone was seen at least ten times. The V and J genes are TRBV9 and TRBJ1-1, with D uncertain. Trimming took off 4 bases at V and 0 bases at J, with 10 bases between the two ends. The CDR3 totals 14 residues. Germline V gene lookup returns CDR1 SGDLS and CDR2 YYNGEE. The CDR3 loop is CASSPSVMNTEAFF. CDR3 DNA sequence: TGTGCCAGCAGCCCCTCCGTCATGAACACTGAAGCTTTCTTT.